This section outlines one T cell receptor beta chain sequence together with its context. Its antigen is as yet unknown. The sort gate was single viable CD3+CD4+CD8-CD45RO+ cells for memory CD4+ T cells. After thawing, CD4+ T cells were positively selected. The sample is drawn from a study of memory CD4+ T cells and cytomegalovirus serostatus. Study-wide results and limits: The CMV-associated TCR signature appears largely within the CD4+ memory repertoire. CMV serostatus prediction reached median AUC about 0.95, or 0.9 with US-trained model.

Trimming stripped 0 bases from V and 2 bases from J, with 18 bases between. There are 17 residues in the CDR3. CDR1 is SGHKS and CDR2 is YYEKEE in the germline V gene (reference sequence). Sequenced by immunoSEQ multiplex PCR; TCRdb stores in-frame clones only, minus some. The table records 45,000 to 70,000 clones, approximately 82% of them present only once. The genes are TRBV5-5 and TRBJ2-7; the D gene could be TRBD1 or TRBD2 (6 bases each). The sequence derives from an adult in good health and CMV-seronegative. Some clones in this sample may be carry-over from other donors' samples. Sequences were obtained from memory CD4+ T cells from blood. Here the CDR3 DNA reads TGTGCCAGCAGCTTGGGAGGAGGGGGGACTGTCACCTACGAGCAGTACTTC. Translation: CASSLGGGGTVTYEQYF.